This T cell receptor beta chain is from a study of molecular identifiers for immune sequencing clone quantification. The authors built bulk TCR libraries by previously described methods with listed TCR primers. TCRdb independently ran MiXCR on the PCR reads; one entry per CDR3 protein. The sample contains about 510,000 distinct CDR3 sequences, about 22% of which appear only once. Germline V gene sequence: CDR1 MNHEY, CDR2 SVGEGT. This CDR3 spans 15 amino acids. As concerns this clonotype: The junction departs from germline at one end; a sequencing error may be responsible.

Sequenced material: naive CD8+ T cells from blood, with Jurkat cell RNA spiked in. Subset of the sample: FACS-sorted CD8+CD4-CCR7+CD45RA+ naive T cells. This clonotype was sampled from a human donor in good health. Some libraries in this study had Jurkat cell RNA spiked in. The chain links TRBV6-2 or TRBV6-3 to TRBJ2-1; 8 bases map to TRBD2. The CDR3 here is CAIKAGDSSYNGQFF. CDR3 nucleotide sequence: TGTGCCATCAAAGCGGGAGACTCTTCCTACAATGGGCAGTTCTTC.